Presented here are 22 T cell receptor beta chains from one specimen sequenced in a study of blood T cells in healthy people across ages. Primed by a sample-barcoded 5' primer and a J-beta primer mix, a second PCR proceeded for roughly 7 to 12 cycles. A single record per CDR3 protein comes from TCRdb applying MiXCR to the 5' RACE reads. The repertoire includes about 930,000 distinct CDR3 sequences, 25% to 30% of them detected once, and 10% sits in the top ten. The sample was also reused in another study, on T cells of mothers and their children.

Sequencing used blood. These receptors were collected from a woman between 40 and 50 years old in good health.

CDR3 in DNA: TGCAGCGTTGACGCCCGGGACAGGGGCTATGGCTACACCTTC. Protein: CSVDARDRGYGYTF. The chain recombines TRBV29-1 with TRBJ1-2; the match to TRBD1 covers 10 bases. The trim removed 3 bases at V and 4 bases at J, leaving 5 bases unmatched. CDR1 and CDR2 from the germline V gene are SQVTM and ANQGSEA. This CDR3 is built from 14 residues.

This rearrangement joins TRBV20-1 to TRBJ2-1; unclear D gene. The CDR3 extends over 15 amino acids. Trimming shortened V by 5 bases and J by 6 bases, and 20 bases separated the two germline ends. Germline CDR1 DFQATT, CDR2 SNEGSKA (reference sequence). The CDR3 nucleotides are TGCAGTGCTCATAAATCTGCCAGCGCGTCCAATGAGCAGTTCTTC. Residues: CSAHKSASASNEQFF.

This clonotype was counted many times. V usage is TRBV12-3 or TRBV12-4 and J usage is TRBJ2-3; 10 nucleotides align to TRBD2. The CDR3 covers 18 residues. Trimming removed 6 bases from V and 5 bases from J; junction bases left unmatched: 17. This CDR3 reads CASSRPTALAGEGDTQYF. The CDR3 DNA reads TGTGCCAGCAGCCGACCGACGGCCCTAGCGGGGGAAGGAGATACGCAGTATTTT.

This clonotype has only a few counts. J is TRBJ2-7 and V is TRBV6-5, with 7 bases that match TRBD1. CDR1 MNHEY and CDR2 SVGAGI come from the germline V gene. J was trimmed by 3 bases and V by 6 bases; bases with no gene match: 11. The CDR3 length is 15 residues. This chain's CDR3 is CASSKMPGQIYEQYF. The CDR3, as DNA: TGTGCCAGCAGCAAAATGCCGGGACAGATCTACGAGCAGTACTTC.

Notes on this clonotype: One end of the junction fails to match germline, which may point to a read error. The J gene is TRBJ2-3, the V gene TRBV5-1; D unresolved. Germline CDR1 reads SGHRS; CDR2 reads YFSETQ. The CDR3 contains 14 residues. CDR3 residues: CVSSSRVGTDTQYF. In nucleotides, the CDR3 is TGCGTCAGCAGCTCCCGTGTTGGAACAGATACGCAGTATTTT.

This clonotype showed up many times. The chain recombines TRBV7-8 with TRBJ1-5, with 11 bases that match TRBD1. Germline V gene sequence: CDR1 SGHVS, CDR2 FQNEAQ. Trimming took 4 bases from V and 3 from J; bases not matched to a gene: 5. This CDR3 spans 16 amino acids. The CDR3 DNA is TGTGCCAGCAGCTCTCTGGACAGGGGGCTCAATCAGCCCCAGCATTTT. Its protein product is CASSSLDRGLNQPQHF.

This clonotype was counted ten times or more. The CDR3 spells CASSRLAGSSTDTQYF. CDR3 nucleotides: TGCGCCAGCAGCCGCCTAGCGGGAAGTAGCACAGATACGCAGTATTTT. V is TRBV5-1 and J is TRBJ2-3, with TRBD2 identical over 9 bases. Unmatched junction bases numbered 6, after V lost 4 bases and J lost 0 bases. CDR3 length equals 16 residues. Germline loops: CDR1 SGHRS, CDR2 YFSETQ.

This rearrangement joins TRBV20-1 to TRBJ2-7, with 13 bases that match TRBD2. With V trimmed by 7 bases and J by 4 bases, 7 bases remained unmatched. CDR3 length: 14 residues. Per germline, CDR1 DFQATT and CDR2 SNEGSKA (reference sequence). For the CDR3, the DNA is TGCAGTGTCCCCCCGGGACTAGCGGGATACGAGCAGTACTTC. This encodes CSVPPGLAGYEQYF.

The V gene is TRBV4-3, the J gene TRBJ2-1, with D maybe TRBD1 (6 bases). V lost 0 bases, J lost 1 base, and 13 bases lay in between. Germline lookup yields CDR1 LGHNA and CDR2 YSLEER. The CDR3 covers 17 residues. Here the CDR3 reads CASSQDGTTASYNEQFF. DNA for the CDR3: TGCGCCAGCAGCCAAGACGGGACAACTGCTTCCTACAATGAGCAGTTCTTC.

The genes are TRBV10-3 and TRBJ2-5; D is ambiguous. The end of the DNA aligns better with TRBJ2-7, so the J call may be wrong. CDR3 length equals 13 residues. Germline V lookup: CDR1 ENHRY, CDR2 SYGVKD. The CDR3 nucleotides read TGTGCCATCGGCCCCGCCCAACCATACGAGCAGTACTTC. It yields the protein CAIGPAQPYEQYF.

As regards this clonotype: A much bigger clone sits one base away, suggesting this may be a read error. CDR3 loop: CASSPGQGRQTQFF. CDR3 nucleotides: TGTGCCAGCAGCCCGGGACAGGGGAGGCAGACCCAGTTCTTC. V and J are TRBV7-3 and TRBJ2-1; the match to TRBD1 covers 10 bases. This CDR3 contains 14 residues. The J segment lost 13 bases and the V segment lost 5 bases, leaving 11 bases of the junction unmatched. CDR1 and CDR2 (germline): SGHTA, FQGTGA.

Worth noting for this clonotype: This may be a read error: a much more frequent sequence differs by one nucleotide. V is TRBV12-3 or TRBV12-4 and J is TRBJ2-7; 7 bases fit TRBD1. The length of the CDR3 is 15 residues. V lost 8 bases and J lost 1; bases outside the gene matches: 11. CDR3 residues: CASQVFAGGSYEQYF. The CDR3 nucleotides read TGTGCCAGCCAGGTATTCGCAGGGGGTTCCTACGAGCAGTACTTC.

The chain is built from TRBV19 and TRBJ2-6, with D uncertain. Trimming stripped 0 bases from V and 0 bases from J, with 9 bases between. Germline assignment: CDR1 LNHDA and CDR2 SQIVND (reference sequence). The CDR3 has 17 amino acids. CDR3 nucleotide sequence: TGTGCCAGTAGTATAGATGCCATCCCCTCTGGGGCCAACGTCCTGACTTTC. Its translation is CASSIDAIPSGANVLTF.

The chain couples TRBV16 to TRBJ2-7; unclear D gene. Germline V gives CDR1 KGHSY, CDR2 FQNENV. Deletions cut 1 base from V and 5 bases from J, with 3 bases between. The CDR3 extends over 11 amino acids. Here the CDR3 reads CASSQFHEQYF. The CDR3 nucleotides read TGTGCCAGCAGCCAATTTCACGAGCAGTACTTC.

This chain connects TRBV19 to TRBJ1-3; TRBD1 aligns across 9 bases. Unmatched junction bases numbered 11, after V lost 8 bases and J lost 3 bases. CDR3 length: 16 residues. CDR1 is LNHDA, CDR2 SQIVND, per germline (reference sequence). CDR3 loop: CASSLGTGQSGNTIYF. The DNA of the CDR3 is TGTGCCAGTTCGCTTGGGACAGGGCAAAGTGGAAACACCATATATTTT.

As for this clonotype: A read error is possible here, since a much larger clone lies one base away. The genes are TRBV24-1 and TRBJ2-1; D not resolved. The DNA end is more similar to TRBJ2-7, so the J call may be wrong. Germline lookup yields CDR1 KGHDR and CDR2 SFDVKD. The CDR3 is 16 residues long. The CDR3 reads CATSDHELDFYNEQYF. In DNA, the CDR3 is TGTGCCACCAGTGATCACGAACTTGACTTCTACAATGAGCAGTACTTC.

Points on this clonotype: Relative to the germline gene, one junction end is altered; a read error may explain this. The rearrangement uses TRBV20-1 and TRBJ2-7; D remains ambiguous. The CDR3 length is 12 residues. CDR1 is DFQATT, CDR2 SNEGSKA, per germline (reference sequence). The CDR3 nucleotides read TGCAGCGCTAGAACCCTAACCTACGAGCAGTACTTC. Translation: CSARTLTYEQYF.

The sample holds a few counts of this clonotype. A much larger clonotype is one base distant, so this may be a read error. The CDR3 DNA reads as TGTGCCAGCAGCGTAGATCCTGGCACCTGGAGCTCCTACGAGCAGTACTTC. Encoded protein: CASSVDPGTWSSYEQYF. The chain joins TRBV9 to TRBJ2-7; D not certain. This CDR3 is built from 17 residues. Trimming left V 0 bases short and J 0 bases short, with 16 bases between. Germline V CDR1 and CDR2: SGDLS, YYNGEE.

The chain combines TRBV12-3 or TRBV12-4 with TRBJ2-5; possible D gene TRBD1, 6 bases. V lost 4 bases, J lost 11 bases, and 26 bases lay in between. There are 16 residues in the CDR3. The CDR3 here is CASSSTPPSVSGEQYF. CDR3 DNA: TGTGCCAGCAGTTCAACACCCCCTTCGGTGTCAGGGGAGCAGTACTTC.

The chain combines TRBV6-5 with TRBJ2-3, with 12 nucleotides matching TRBD2. The germline V gene encodes CDR1 MNHEY and CDR2 SVGAGI. The CDR3 has 15 amino acids. Trimming at V came to 8 bases and at J to 4 bases, leaving 7 bases not matched to a gene. The CDR3: CASALAGGPPDTQYF. CDR3 DNA sequence: TGTGCCAGCGCTCTAGCGGGGGGGCCCCCAGATACGCAGTATTTT.

This clonotype was seen a single time. A read error may account for a junction end that differs from germline. This sequence joins TRBV28 and TRBJ2-6; tentatively, D is TRBD1 or TRBD2 (6 bases each). The CDR3 totals 15 residues. Germline assignment: CDR1 MDHEN and CDR2 SYDVKM. CDR3 sequence (DNA): TGTGCCAGCAGTTTATTGATCTCGGGGGCCAACGTCCCGACTTTC. This gives the protein CASSLLISGANVPTF.

The gene calls are TRBV18 and TRBJ2-3; 11 nucleotides line up with TRBD2. V gave up 8 bases and J gave up 2 bases; unmatched junction bases: 6. CDR1 is KGHSH, CDR2 LQKENI, per germline. The CDR3 is made up of 15 amino acids. The CDR3: CASRGTSGITDTQYF. The CDR3 DNA sequence: TGTGCCAGCCGGGGGACTAGCGGTATCACAGATACGCAGTATTTT.